Here is one T cell receptor beta chain with its context. J was trimmed by 7 bases and V by 6 bases; bases with no gene match: 8. CDR3 length equals 14 residues. CDR1 is SEHNR and CDR2 is FQNEAQ in the germline V gene (reference sequence). These data come from a study of cytomegalovirus exposure and HLA in healthy donors. Vbeta (60) and Jbeta (13) primers were used in the PCR. Measured with immunoSEQ multiplex PCR; TCRdb has only the in-frame clones, and not every one. The repertoire has about 190,000 clones, about four fifths of them found once; the top ten carry about 4.4%. The receptor's source is a man aged 25-45 years in good health and CMV-seropositive. The sample comprised PBMCs. The chain is built from TRBV7-9 and TRBJ2-1; 8 bases line up with TRBD2. The CDR3 coding sequence is TGTGCCAGCAGGCGCGGGAGGTCGGGGAATGAGCAGTTCTTC. This sequence encodes CASRRGRSGNEQFF.